The present T cell receptor (beta chain) was sequenced within a study of cytomegalovirus exposure and HLA in healthy donors. A few counts support this clone. This CDR3 has 13 amino acids. V was pared by 4 bases and J by 2 bases, with 10 bases between. Germline CDR1 and CDR2: SQVTM and ANQGSEA. PCR amplification relied on 60 Vbeta primers (plus 13 Jbeta primers). The repertoire was sequenced with immunoSEQ multiplex PCR; TCRdb's copy has only in-frame clones and lacks some. The sample consists of some 110,000 clones, over 55% of them appearing once. The sequenced material came from PBMCs. The gene calls are TRBV29-1 and TRBJ2-3; D possibly corresponds to TRBD1 (5 bases). The clonotype was recovered from a female donor in good health and CMV-seronegative. CDR3 amino acids: CSVVPGNTDTQYF. DNA of the CDR3: TGCAGCGTTGTTCCAGGGAACACAGATACGCAGTATTTT.